This record looks at one TCR beta chain sequence and its context. Its cognate antigen is unknown. This entry is derived from a study of shared clonotypes between healthy human individuals. At the level of the study: CD4 naive and CD4 memory each took three plates per donor, while CD8 naive took two and CD8 memory one. Findings and caveats of the study: The represented genetic and exposure-history diversity was limited by the small number of donors.

The authors ran the assay at deep level. The method was immunoSEQ multiplex PCR; TCRdb's version includes in-frame clones alone and lacks a portion of them. The table has about 2.4 million clones, 80% to 95% seen once; the top ten hold roughly 0.39%. The clonotype comes from a young man in good health. Some clones in this sample may be carry-over from other donors' samples. Sequenced sample: naive CD4+ T cells from PBMCs. Subset meaning: CD45RA+ positively selected.

CDR3 bases: TGTGCCAGCAGCTTACTCAGCCCTAGCACAGATACGCAGTATTTT. This codes for CASSLLSPSTDTQYF. The V call is TRBV7-3, the J call TRBJ2-3; no reliable D call. The CDR3 spans 15 residues. The V end was cut by 2 bases, the J end by 0 bases, with 9 bases between. Germline V gene sequence: CDR1 SGHTA, CDR2 FQGTGA.